This T cell receptor (beta chain) was documented in a study of regulatory T cells in long-lasting Graves disease (dated by TCRdb to 2020 to 2022). Describing the broader study: In the newly diagnosed Graves' disease group, patients had been taking antithyroid drugs for less than 3 months. A total of around 35 samples underwent TCR sequencing, from roughly 13 patients with persistent Graves' disease and about 20 patients with newly diagnosed Graves' disease. The study was registered as a clinical trial and conducted in China. Peripheral blood TCR sequencing and RNA sequencing compared persistent Graves' disease patients with newly diagnosed Graves' disease patients.

The library was produced with multiplex PCR. TCRdb shows the sequencer as Illumina HiSeq 4000. iRepertoire HTBI primers and Arm-PCR amplification of CDR3 regions were used to construct TCR beta libraries. Before sequencing, the PCR products underwent gel purification. On the study's bioinformatics: A total of 62 TRBV and approximately 13 TRBJ segments were identified across samples and were used for gene usage analysis of CDR3 amino acid clonotypes. COPE and FqMerger were used to merge the filtered high-quality paired reads into contigs. BLAST was used to align contigs to IMGT TRBV, TRBD and TRBJ reference genes, and CDR3 was defined according to IMGT. Any clonotype with a frequency above 0.1% was classified as a highly expanded clone. Shannon entropy was used to measure repertoire diversity, and the Gini coefficient was used to measure V-J evenness. A clonotype found in more than one individual was treated as public. TCRdb redid the processing of the public reads, applying fastp at Q25 and MiXCR, and retained in-frame beta chains. Rows with one shared CDR3 protein collapse into an entry with the most common genes and DNA. TCRdb, rather than the study authors, made the V and J calls. The sample table contains 550,000 to 700,000 distinct CDR3 sequences; only one count was recorded for about 16% of them. The leading ten clones occupy around 12% of the sample.

Study-wide conclusions, independent of this receptor: Persistent disease showed preferential use of TRBV28, TRBJ1-2 and TRBJ2-5, whereas newly diagnosed disease favored TRBV20-1 and TRBJ2-1. Compared with newly diagnosed patients, patients with persistent Graves' disease had lower TCR Shannon entropy and fewer highly expanded clones, which suggests clonal expansion. Persistent patients shared more public clonotypes among themselves (around 2,800) than newly diagnosed patients did (more than 950). Sequencing and analysis were restricted to the TCR beta chain. Peripheral blood alone was examined, since thyroid tissue, which constituted the primary lesion, could not be accessed. The authors noted that the small sample size was a limitation that may lower accuracy.

Interpreted using the paper, the time point label stands for: newly diagnosed GD, antithyroid drugs for less than 3 months. For both TCR sequencing and RNA sequencing, RNA was extracted from PBMCs in TRIzol. The diagnosis of Graves' disease was made according to American Thyroid Association guidelines. Patients were recruited from an endocrinology department in Xi'an, China. From each patient, roughly 9 milliliters of peripheral blood was collected into an EDTA anticoagulant tube. Ficoll Paque Plus density gradient separation was used to isolate PBMCs, and no additional T cell sorting was done. An Agilent 2100 Bioanalyzer and agarose gel were used to assess RNA quality, and a NanoDrop 2000 was used to measure RNA concentration. This clonotype was counted many times. Its specific antigen is unknown. Per-base quality was not reported, and no clone a single base away is much larger than it. CDR1 and CDR2, per the germline V gene, are SGHAT and FQNNGV. The V end gives up 6 bases and the J end 9 bases, leaving 8 bases in the junction not matched to a gene. The CDR3, cysteine through phenylalanine, is 13 amino acids long. CDR3 DNA only is kept here, 39 bases in frame from base 1.

These data were likewise used in another study, on T cells in Graves' hyperthyroidism and ophthalmopathy. Drawing on the second study: Stable Graves' hyperthyroidism was defined as the absence of progression to ophthalmopathy over 18 months of follow-up. The hyperthyroidism patients were between 18 and 65 years old and newly diagnosed, with a disease duration of less than 2 months. Patients with uncontrolled infections, other autoimmune diseases, pregnancy or lactation were excluded. Diagnoses were based on clinical symptoms, serum thyroxine and TRAb, thyroid ultrasound and orbital computed tomography. The first round of RT-PCR for the TCR CDR3 was performed with the HTBI primer set and the Qiagen OneStep RT-PCR kit. Most expanded thyroid clonotypes (frequency above 0.001) were also detected in blood, suggesting blood repertoires may reflect thyroid immune responses. A model built on a 13 V-J signature distinguished ophthalmopathy from stable hyperthyroidism, reaching around 87% sensitivity and approximately 81% specificity in cross-validation and 80%/75% in testing. During validation, the model predicted progression to ophthalmopathy a median of about 5.9 months ahead of onset, with almost 71% sensitivity and around 73% specificity. To identify TCR V-J signatures that set the groups apart, the researchers used a discovery cohort of 100 patients, made up of around 40 with Graves' ophthalmopathy and some 60 with stable Graves' hyperthyroidism. An independent validation cohort of around 19 hyperthyroidism patients and 15 or so patients who later progressed to ophthalmopathy tested prospective prediction of ophthalmopathy. The roughly 100 discovery patients were randomly divided into training and test sets at a 7:3 ratio. In six Graves' hyperthyroidism patients, the study also compared T-cell repertoires from thyroid tissue with T-cell repertoires from blood. After blood sampling, hyperthyroidism patients were treated with methimazole at a starting dose of 30 mg daily, and ophthalmopathy patients were treated with high-dose intravenous methylprednisolone. A second multiplex PCR round built the libraries, followed by size selection and purification. Libraries were sequenced paired-end with 100 bp reads on an Illumina HiSeq2000. SOAPnuke was used to process the raw data, removing reads that contained adapters or uncalled bases, had a mean Phred below 15, or lacked an exact match to the constant primer or identifier. COPE v1.2.5 was used to merge the high-quality paired reads, and each unique nucleotide sequence was defined as a clonotype. MiTCR v1.1 was used to align clonotypes to the IMGT TRBV, TRBD and TRBJ reference segments. The analysis included only V-J combinations with a frequency above 0.0001, which together covered about 99% of the repertoires. The TCS score was defined as F50 (clonal expansion) divided by E x V (chaos), with BLOSUM62-based TCRdist calculated between CDR3 peptides within each V-J. Welch's t-statistics and random forest reduced around 550 V-J features to roughly 13, which were used in a naive Bayes classifier (R e1071). No statistical method was used to set the sample size in advance, and investigators knew the group allocation. The paper reports TCR Vbeta CDR3 sequencing of roughly 140 peripheral blood samples: 40 or so ophthalmopathy, over 70 hyperthyroidism and approximately 17 progressor patients.

The sequencing here drew on peripheral blood mononuclear cells (PBMCs), taken at new diagnosis, from a patient treated with antithyroid drugs. The chain is encoded by TRBV11-2 joined to TRBJ2-1, with TRBD2 matching 7 junction bases. The source is a man between 18 and 29 years old with Graves disease. Donor details come from another sample of the same person, matched by shared clones. The bases are TGTGCCAGCAGGGGGGGGAGGGGAAGTGAGCAGTTCTTC. This translates into CASRGGRGSEQFF.